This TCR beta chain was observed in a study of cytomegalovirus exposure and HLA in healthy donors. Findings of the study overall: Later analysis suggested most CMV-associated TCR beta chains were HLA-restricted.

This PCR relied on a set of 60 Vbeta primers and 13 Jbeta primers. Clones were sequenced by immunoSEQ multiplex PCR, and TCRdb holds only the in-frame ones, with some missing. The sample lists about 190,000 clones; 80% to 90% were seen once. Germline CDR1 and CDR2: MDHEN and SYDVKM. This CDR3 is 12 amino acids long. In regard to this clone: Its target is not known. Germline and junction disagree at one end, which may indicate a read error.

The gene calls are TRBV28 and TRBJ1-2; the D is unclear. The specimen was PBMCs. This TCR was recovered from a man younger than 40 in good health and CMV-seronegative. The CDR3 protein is CASSYPNYGYIF. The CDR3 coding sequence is TGTGCCAGCAGCTATCCTAACTATGGCTACATCTTC.